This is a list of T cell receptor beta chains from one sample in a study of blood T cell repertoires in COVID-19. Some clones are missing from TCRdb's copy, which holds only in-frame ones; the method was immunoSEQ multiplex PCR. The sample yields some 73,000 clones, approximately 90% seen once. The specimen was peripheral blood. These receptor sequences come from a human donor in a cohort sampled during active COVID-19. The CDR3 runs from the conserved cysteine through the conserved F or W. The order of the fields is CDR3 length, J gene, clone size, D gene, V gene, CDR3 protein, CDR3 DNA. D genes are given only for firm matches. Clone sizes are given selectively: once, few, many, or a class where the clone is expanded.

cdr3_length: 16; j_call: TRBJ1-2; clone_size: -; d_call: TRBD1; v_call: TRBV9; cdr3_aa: CASSVAVQGVPGGYTF; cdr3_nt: TGTGCCAGCAGCGTCGCCGTTCAGGGGGTTCCCGGTGGCTACACCTTC
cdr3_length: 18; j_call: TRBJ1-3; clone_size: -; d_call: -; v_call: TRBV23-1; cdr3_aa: CASSQTSFLPGNGNTIYF; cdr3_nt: TGCGCCAGCAGTCAGACCTCCTTTCTCCCAGGGAATGGAAACACCATATATTTT
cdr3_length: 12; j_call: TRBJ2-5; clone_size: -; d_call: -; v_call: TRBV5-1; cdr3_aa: CASSRSVETQYF; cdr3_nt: TGCGCCAGCAGTCGCAGCGTGGAGACCCAGTACTTC
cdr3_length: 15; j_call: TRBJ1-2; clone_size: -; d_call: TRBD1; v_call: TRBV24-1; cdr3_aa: CATSDSKTGGNGYTF; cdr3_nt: TGTGCCACCAGTGATTCCAAGACAGGGGGTAATGGCTACACCTTC
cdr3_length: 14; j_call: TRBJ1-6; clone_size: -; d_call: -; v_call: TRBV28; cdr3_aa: CASSLVRDHSPLHF; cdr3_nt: TGTGCCAGCAGTTTAGTCAGGGATCATTCACCCCTCCACTTT
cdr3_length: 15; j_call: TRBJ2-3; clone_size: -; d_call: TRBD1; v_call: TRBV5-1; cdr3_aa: CASSPDRPSTDTQYF; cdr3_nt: TGCGCCAGCAGCCCGGACAGGCCAAGCACAGATACGCAGTATTTT
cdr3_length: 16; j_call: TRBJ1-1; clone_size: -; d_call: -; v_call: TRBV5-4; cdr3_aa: CASSSASTTTNTEAFF; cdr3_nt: TGTGCCAGCAGCTCCGCCAGCACAACTACTAACACTGAAGCTTTCTTT
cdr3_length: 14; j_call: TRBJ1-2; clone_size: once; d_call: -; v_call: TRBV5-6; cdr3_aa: CASSPTGGSYGYTF; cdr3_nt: TGTGCCAGCAGTCCGACCGGGGGGAGCTATGGCTACACCTTC
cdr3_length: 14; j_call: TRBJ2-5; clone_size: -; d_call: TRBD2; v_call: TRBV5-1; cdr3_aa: CASSSGLAPETQYF; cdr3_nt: TGCGCCAGCAGCTCCGGACTAGCCCCAGAGACCCAGTACTTC
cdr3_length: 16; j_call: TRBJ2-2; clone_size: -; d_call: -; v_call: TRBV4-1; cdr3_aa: CASSQMGGGGPGELFF; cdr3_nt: TGCGCCAGCAGCCAAATGGGGGGGGGCGGACCCGGGGAGCTGTTTTTT
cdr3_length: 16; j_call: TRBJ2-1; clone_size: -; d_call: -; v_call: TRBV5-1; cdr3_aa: CASSPLNGGGNNEQFF; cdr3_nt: TGCGCCAGCAGCCCCCTAAACGGGGGAGGAAACAATGAGCAGTTCTTC
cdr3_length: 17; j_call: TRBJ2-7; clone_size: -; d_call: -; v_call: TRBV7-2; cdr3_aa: CASSLAVTTRATYEQYF; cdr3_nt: TGTGCCAGCAGCTTAGCTGTGACAACCAGAGCCACCTACGAGCAGTACTTC
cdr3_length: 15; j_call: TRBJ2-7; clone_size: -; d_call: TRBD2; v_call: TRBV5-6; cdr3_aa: CASSLAGLAIAEQYF; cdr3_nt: TGTGCCAGCAGCTTGGCGGGACTAGCGATCGCCGAGCAGTACTTC
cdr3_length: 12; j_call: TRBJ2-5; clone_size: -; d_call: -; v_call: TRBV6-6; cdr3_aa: CASNSRRETQYF; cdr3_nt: TGTGCCAGCAACTCCCGCCGGGAGACCCAGTACTTC
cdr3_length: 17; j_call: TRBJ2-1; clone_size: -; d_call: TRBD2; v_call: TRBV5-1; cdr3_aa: CASRPRPLAGGPDEQFF; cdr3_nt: TGCGCCAGCAGACCTCGCCCACTAGCGGGGGGGCCCGATGAGCAGTTCTTC
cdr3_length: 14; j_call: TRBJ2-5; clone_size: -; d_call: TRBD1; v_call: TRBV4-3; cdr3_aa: CASSQSDRRETQYF; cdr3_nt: TGCGCCAGCAGCCAATCGGACAGGCGGGAGACCCAGTACTTC
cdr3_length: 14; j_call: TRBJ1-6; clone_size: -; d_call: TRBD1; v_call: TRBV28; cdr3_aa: CASRRDSTNSPLHF; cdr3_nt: TGTGCCAGCAGGCGGGACAGTACGAATTCACCCCTCCACTTT
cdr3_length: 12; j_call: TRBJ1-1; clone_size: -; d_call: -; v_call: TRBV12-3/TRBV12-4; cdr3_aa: CASSQQGTEAFF; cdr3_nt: TGTGCCAGCAGTCAACAGGGAACTGAAGCTTTCTTT
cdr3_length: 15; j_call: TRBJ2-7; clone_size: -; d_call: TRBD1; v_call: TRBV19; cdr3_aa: CASRRSGTGSVEQYF; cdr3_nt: TGTGCCAGTAGGCGCTCGGGGACAGGGTCAGTCGAGCAGTACTTC
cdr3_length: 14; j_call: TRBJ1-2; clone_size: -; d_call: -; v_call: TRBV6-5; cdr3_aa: CASSSHGANYGYTF; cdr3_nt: TGTGCCAGCAGTTCCCACGGGGCTAACTATGGCTACACCTTC
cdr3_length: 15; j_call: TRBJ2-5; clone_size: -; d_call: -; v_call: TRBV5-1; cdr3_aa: CASRETGLRGETQYF; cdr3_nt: TGCGCCAGCAGGGAAACGGGACTTAGGGGCGAGACCCAGTACTTC
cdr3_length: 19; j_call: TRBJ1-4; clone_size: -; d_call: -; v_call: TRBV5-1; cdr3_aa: CASSLAPVFQLGKGEKLFF; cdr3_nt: TGCGCCAGCAGCTTAGCCCCTGTATTTCAGCTGGGGAAGGGGGAAAAACTGTTTTTT
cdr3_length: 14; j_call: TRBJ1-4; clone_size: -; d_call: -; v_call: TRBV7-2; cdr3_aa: CASSSGVLNEKLFF; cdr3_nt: TGTGCCAGCAGCTCAGGGGTGCTTAATGAAAAACTGTTTTTT
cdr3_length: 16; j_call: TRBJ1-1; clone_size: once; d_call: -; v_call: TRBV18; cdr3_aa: CASSPQYGHLNTEAFF; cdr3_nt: TGTGCCAGCTCACCACAATATGGACACTTGAACACTGAAGCTTTCTTT